This note documents a single TCR beta chain sequence. Its antigen is still unknown. There are no base qualities to consult, and no much larger clone falls within one base. The data were taken from a study of blood T cell repertoires in COVID-19 (dated by TCRdb to the early 2020s). Background on the whole study: Collaborator samples came from the United States, Italy and Spain and covered acute and convalescent phases of COVID-19. The prospective study material was composed of cDNA or gDNA derived from T cells, B-cell-depleted T cells, or PBMCs. Deeply sampled blood TCRbeta repertoires from subjects exposed to, actively infected with, or recovered from COVID-19 were included in the dataset. A freely available public database, intended as a resource for researchers studying the immune response to SARS-CoV-2, is where the repertoires were released. The samples were drawn from two sources: the first 160 participants of the ongoing ImmuneRACE study, and about 1,300 subjects contributed by 6 global collaborators. Nearly every sample came with metadata listing a de-identified subject ID, COVID-19 status, age in years and sex. Where available, HLA class I and class II types were obtained from metadata supplied by the sample provider rather than from assay-based typing.

Trimmed from V: 4 bases; trimmed from J: 3 bases; junction bases lacking a gene match: 4. Looking up the germline V gene yields CDR1 MNHEY and CDR2 SVGAGI. The CDR3 contains 14 residues, cysteine and phenylalanine counted. Only the CDR3 part of the read is kept: 42 bases, read in frame from the first base. TCRbeta CDR3 regions were amplified from genomic DNA using the immunoSEQ Assay, a bias-controlled multiplex PCR. Per the source publication's procedure: Within the assay, amplification of reference gene primers was used to estimate how many nucleated cells each sample contained. To quantify the absolute abundance of each unique TCRbeta CDR3 rearrangement, sequence reads were collapsed and filtered. Productive Simpson clonality was computed per sample as the square root of Simpson's diversity index over productive rearrangements. TCRdb mirrors the immuneACCESS table, restricted to in-frame sequences. Some clones are absent from its copies; in checked studies, under half trace to an unresolved V gene, and the reason for the others is unknown. V and J calls and clone size are copied from that table; D and trimming were computed from the DNA. For this sample the table gives a few hundred thousand clones, of which approximately 83% were detected only once. The ten largest make up approximately 3.6% of the sample.

The full study reports these points: Clinical and demographic metadata were provided uncurated, with the amount varying by source and participant.

Participants in the prospective study were enrolled through a virtual design, were aged roughly 18 to 100 years, and lived in approximately 24 United States geographic areas. Cohort assignment in the prospective study relied on participant-reported clinical history from a screening survey and a study questionnaire. ImmuneRACE Cohort 3 recovered participants were defined by two consecutive negative NP/OP PCR tests, healthcare professional clearance, or symptom resolution. In the prospective study, mobile phlebotomists collected whole blood, serum and a nasopharyngeal or oropharyngeal swab from each participant. Over a 2-month period, participants in the prospective study had the option of providing additional blood draws and questionnaires. Before DNA extraction, prospective study blood samples were shipped either frozen or at room temperature.

The sequence was obtained from a man aged 50-60 years who had recovered from COVID-19. Source material: PBMCs or T cells enriched from blood (not recorded which). The chain employs TRBV6-5 and TRBJ2-7, and 9 bases in between align with TRBD1. For the CDR3, the sequence is CASSSPGQGYEQYF. The nucleotides read TGTGCCAGCAGTTCGCCGGGACAGGGCTACGAGCAGTACTTC.